The rows below give T cell receptor beta chains drawn from one sample of a study of control samples from healthy donors and cancer patients. The table came from immunoSEQ multiplex PCR; TCRdb's copy has only in-frame clones and leaves some out. The sample has about 150,000 clones; approximately 91% are singletons. The sample was blood. The source is a woman aged 40 to 50 in good health. Each CDR3 is given with its conserved first and last residue.

CASSLGESDTEAFF,TRBV7-9,14,TRBJ1-1
CASSPRTVVGYTF,TRBV12-3/TRBV12-4,13,TRBJ1-2
CASSLGVIGTDTQYF,TRBV27,15,TRBJ2-3
CASSLALGELVNEQFF,TRBV7-9,16,TRBJ2-1
CATSRVKQGNTIYF,TRBV15,14,TRBJ1-3
CSLMGSYNEQFF,TRBV29-1,12,TRBJ2-1
CASSEGLAAYNEQFF,TRBV5-1,15,TRBJ2-1
CSATEQGAITEAFF,TRBV20-1,14,TRBJ1-1
CASSPGTGYTTQYF,TRBV2,14,TRBJ2-3
CASSVEGGRDYGYTF,TRBV2,15,TRBJ1-2
CASSGVSSGNTIYF,TRBV2,14,TRBJ1-3
CASSAYVRDSNSYEQYF,TRBV27,17,TRBJ2-7
CASSQIPYFLETSTDTQYF,TRBV16,19,TRBJ2-3
CASSSTAFTGNTIYF,TRBV6-5,15,TRBJ1-3
CATGQVTDTQYF,TRBV6-6,12,TRBJ2-3
CASSRNTEAFF,TRBV2,11,TRBJ1-1
CSVDGGGPQETQYF,TRBV29-1,14,TRBJ2-5
CASSTRGGSNQPQHF,TRBV4-1,15,TRBJ1-5
CAITPEAYVNTEAFF,TRBV10-3,15,TRBJ1-1
CASSTSGETQYF,TRBV2,12,TRBJ2-5
CASSPRDPGNSPLHF,TRBV7-6,15,TRBJ1-6
CASHGWRGGETQYF,TRBV12-5,14,TRBJ2-5
CASSDRRAGSETQYF,TRBV19,15,TRBJ2-5
CASSRGAREKLFF,TRBV12-3/TRBV12-4,13,TRBJ1-4
CASSLGTEYGYTF,TRBV5-1,13,TRBJ1-2
CASRYILGEQYF,TRBV13,12,TRBJ2-7
CASSAQGALNTEAFF,TRBV11-2,15,TRBJ1-1
CASSSGTGDAPQHF,TRBV27,14,TRBJ1-5
CASSEGVSRVVYF,TRBV6-1,13,TRBJ1-3
CASTTRDRDNEQYF,TRBV5-6,14,TRBJ2-7
CASRLQGGATEAFF,TRBV7-3,14,TRBJ1-1
CASSLVDYEQYF,TRBV11-2,12,TRBJ2-7
CASSSGTLGTEAFF,TRBV5-1,14,TRBJ1-1
CASSLAGRAYGYTF,TRBV5-1,14,TRBJ1-2
CASSKYEQYF,TRBV6-5,10,TRBJ2-7
CASSESGMSYTF,TRBV6-1,12,TRBJ1-2
CATSRTEGGADYGYTF,TRBV15,16,TRBJ1-2
CASNKEGSYNSPLHF,TRBV6-5,15,TRBJ1-6
CASSRTGFDNEKLFF,TRBV5-1,15,TRBJ1-4
CASSEDRGRGEQYF,TRBV6-1,14,TRBJ2-7
CASTTSDNPGNTIYF,TRBV9,15,TRBJ1-3
CASSPNRDRVGNEQFF,TRBV6-2/TRBV6-3,16,TRBJ2-1
CASSLDYGEAFF,TRBV12-3/TRBV12-4,12,TRBJ1-1
CASSGGGSTYEQYF,TRBV5-4,14,TRBJ2-7
CATSWDSNGYTF,TRBV12-5,12,TRBJ1-2
CATTQGPQGEQYF,TRBV15,13,TRBJ2-7
CASSWGASTDTQYF,TRBV5-1,14,TRBJ2-3
CASRDTWNSYGYTF,TRBV2,14,TRBJ1-2
CASSYNHYGYTF,TRBV6-5,12,TRBJ1-2
CASSEKSSGNTIYF,TRBV9,14,TRBJ1-3
CASSSPGGYEQYF,TRBV6-5,13,TRBJ2-7
CASSQLSVFSEQYF,TRBV4-1,14,TRBJ2-7
CASSELGQGTGELFF,TRBV2,15,TRBJ2-2
CASSPRTNYGYTF,TRBV6-5,13,TRBJ1-2